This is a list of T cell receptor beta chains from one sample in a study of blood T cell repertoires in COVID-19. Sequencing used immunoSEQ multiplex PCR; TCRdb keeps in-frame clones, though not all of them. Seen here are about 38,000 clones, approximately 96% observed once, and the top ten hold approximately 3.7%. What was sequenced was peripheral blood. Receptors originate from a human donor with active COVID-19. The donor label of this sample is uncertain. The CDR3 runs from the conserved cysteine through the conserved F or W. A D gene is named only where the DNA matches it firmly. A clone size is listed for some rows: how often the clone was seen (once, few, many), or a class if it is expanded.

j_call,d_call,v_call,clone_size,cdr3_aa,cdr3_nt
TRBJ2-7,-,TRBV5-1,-,CASSFDKTYEQYF,TGCGCCAGCAGCTTCGACAAAACCTACGAGCAGTACTTC
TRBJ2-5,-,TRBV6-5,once,CASSGLAPWETQYF,TGTGCCAGCAGCGGGCTAGCGCCCTGGGAGACCCAGTACTTC
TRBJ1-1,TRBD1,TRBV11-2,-,CASSHPGQGVNTEAFF,TGTGCCAGCAGCCACCCGGGACAGGGTGTCAATACTGAAGCTTTCTTT
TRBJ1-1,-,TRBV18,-,CASSAAENTEAFF,TGTGCCAGCTCGGCGGCAGAGAACACTGAAGCTTTCTTT
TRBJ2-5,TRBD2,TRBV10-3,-,CAISERPSGRAETQYF,TGTGCCATCAGTGAGAGGCCTAGCGGGAGGGCCGAGACCCAGTACTTC
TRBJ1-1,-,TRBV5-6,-,CASSPESALNTEAFF,TGTGCCAGCAGCCCGGAGTCGGCATTGAACACTGAAGCTTTCTTT
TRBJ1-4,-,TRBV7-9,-,CASSTIQKSNEKLFF,TGTGCCAGCAGCACCATACAGAAAAGTAATGAAAAACTGTTTTTT
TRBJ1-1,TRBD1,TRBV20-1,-,CSASGAGGNTEAFF,TGCAGTGCTAGTGGGGCAGGGGGAAACACTGAAGCTTTCTTT
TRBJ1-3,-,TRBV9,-,CASSVATGYNQNTIYF,TGTGCCAGCAGCGTAGCTACCGGGTATAATCAGAACACCATATATTTT
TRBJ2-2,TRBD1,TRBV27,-,CASRGRQGTVTGELFF,TGTGCCAGCAGGGGAAGACAGGGAACGGTGACCGGGGAGCTGTTTTTT
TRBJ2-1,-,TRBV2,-,CASSEKRRAFF,TGTGCCAGCAGTGAAAAAAGGAGGGCGTTCTTC
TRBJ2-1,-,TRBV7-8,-,CASSHQTDHNEQFF,TGTGCCAGCAGCCATCAGACAGATCACAATGAGCAGTTCTTC
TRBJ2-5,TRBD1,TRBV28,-,CASSLDRAPGETQYF,TGTGCCAGCAGTTTAGACAGGGCCCCTGGAGAGACCCAGTACTTC
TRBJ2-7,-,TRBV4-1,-,CASSSPGSYEQYF,TGCGCCAGCAGCTCACCAGGGTCCTACGAGCAGTACTTC
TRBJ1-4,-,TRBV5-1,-,CASSLVGSTNEKLFF,TGCGCCAGCAGCTTGGTCGGGTCAACTAATGAAAAACTGTTTTTT
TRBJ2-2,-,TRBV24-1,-,CATSVGIGVTNTGELFF,TGTGCCACCAGTGTAGGGATCGGGGTAACGAACACCGGGGAGCTGTTTTTT
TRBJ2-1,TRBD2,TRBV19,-,CASTLAGEDNEQFF,TGTGCCAGTACACTAGCGGGAGAGGACAATGAGCAGTTCTTC
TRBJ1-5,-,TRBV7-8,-,CASSFAQTQGGSHQPQHF,TGTGCCAGCAGTTTTGCCCAAACTCAGGGAGGGTCCCACCAGCCCCAGCATTTT
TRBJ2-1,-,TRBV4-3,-,CASSQLSSGSEQFF,TGCGCCAGCAGCCAACTTTCTAGTGGCAGTGAGCAGTTCTTC
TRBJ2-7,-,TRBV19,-,CASSIVQGRNEQYF,TGTGCCAGTAGTATAGTCCAGGGGCGCAACGAGCAGTACTTC
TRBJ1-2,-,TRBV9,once,CASPQAGNYGYTF,TGTGCCAGCCCCCAGGCGGGGAACTATGGCTACACCTTC
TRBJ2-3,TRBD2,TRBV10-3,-,CAMRAGGTTDTQYF,TGTGCCATGAGGGCGGGAGGCACCACAGATACGCAGTATTTT
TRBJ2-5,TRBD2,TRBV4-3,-,CASSQVWGGGEETQYF,TGCGCCAGCAGCCAGGTCTGGGGGGGAGGGGAGGAGACCCAGTACTTC
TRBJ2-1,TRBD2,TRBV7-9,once,CASSLERDGTNEQFF,TGTGCCAGCAGCTTAGAGCGGGACGGGACGAATGAGCAGTTCTTC
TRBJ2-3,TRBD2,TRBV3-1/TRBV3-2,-,CASSPRSGGADTQYF,TGTGCCAGCAGCCCGCGATCGGGGGGGGCAGATACGCAGTATTTT
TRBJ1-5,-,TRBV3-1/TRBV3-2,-,CASSQDSLRGVQPQHF,TGTGCCAGCAGCCAGGACTCATTGCGGGGAGTTCAGCCCCAGCATTTT
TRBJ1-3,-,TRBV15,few,CATSRDGTRTSGNTIYF,TGTGCCACCAGCAGGGACGGGACTCGGACCTCTGGAAACACCATATATTTT
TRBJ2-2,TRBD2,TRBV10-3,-,CAISDVGGAGELFF,TGTGCCATCAGTGATGTGGGGGGGGCCGGGGAGCTGTTTTTT
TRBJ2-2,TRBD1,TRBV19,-,CASSLGQGYTGELFF,TGTGCCAGTAGTCTCGGACAGGGCTACACCGGGGAGCTGTTTTTT
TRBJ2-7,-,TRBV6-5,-,CASRAGDGEQYF,TGTGCCAGCCGGGCAGGGGACGGCGAGCAGTACTTC
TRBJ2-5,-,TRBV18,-,CASSRTGVQETQYF,TGTGCCAGCTCACGTACGGGTGTTCAAGAGACCCAGTACTTC
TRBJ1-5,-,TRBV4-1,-,CASSQADSRNQPQHF,TGCGCCAGCAGCCAAGCAGACTCCCGCAATCAGCCCCAGCATTTT
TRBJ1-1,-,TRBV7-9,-,CASSLGQEAFF,TGTGCCAGCAGCTTGGGGCAGGAAGCTTTCTTT
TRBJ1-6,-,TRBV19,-,CASDERGVSPLHF,TGTGCCAGTGATGAACGGGGGGTTTCACCCCTCCACTTT
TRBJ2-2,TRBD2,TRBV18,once,CASSPVFAGGARTGELFF,TGTGCCAGCTCACCAGTTTTCGCGGGAGGGGCGAGAACCGGGGAGCTGTTTTTT
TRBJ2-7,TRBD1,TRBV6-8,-,CASSQDPGQPTYEQYF,TGTGCCAGCAGCCAAGACCCGGGACAGCCAACCTACGAGCAGTACTTC
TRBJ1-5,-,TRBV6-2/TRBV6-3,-,CASSYAQGIGQPQHF,TGTGCCAGCAGTTACGCCCAGGGGATAGGGCAGCCCCAGCATTTT
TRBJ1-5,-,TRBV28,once,CASSLGTGQNQPQHF,TGTGCCAGCAGTTTAGGAACAGGACAAAATCAGCCCCAGCATTTT
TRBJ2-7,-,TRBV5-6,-,CASSSNSYEQYF,TGTGCCAGCAGCTCAAACAGCTACGAGCAGTACTTC
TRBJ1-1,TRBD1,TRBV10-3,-,CAVSDRVVAEAFF,TGTGCCGTTTCCGACAGGGTCGTCGCTGAAGCTTTCTTT